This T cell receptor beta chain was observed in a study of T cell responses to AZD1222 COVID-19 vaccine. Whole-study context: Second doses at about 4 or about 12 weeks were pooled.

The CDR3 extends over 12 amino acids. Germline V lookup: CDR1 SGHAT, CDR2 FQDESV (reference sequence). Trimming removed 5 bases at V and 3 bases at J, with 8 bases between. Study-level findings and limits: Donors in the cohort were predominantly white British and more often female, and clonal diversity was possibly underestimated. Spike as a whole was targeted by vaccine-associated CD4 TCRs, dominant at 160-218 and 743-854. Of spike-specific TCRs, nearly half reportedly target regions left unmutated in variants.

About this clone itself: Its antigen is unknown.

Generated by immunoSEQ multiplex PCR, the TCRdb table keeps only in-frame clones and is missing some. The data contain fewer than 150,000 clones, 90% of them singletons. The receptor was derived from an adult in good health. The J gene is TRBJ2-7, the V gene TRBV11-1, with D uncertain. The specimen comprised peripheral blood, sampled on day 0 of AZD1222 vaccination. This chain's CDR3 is CASSHEHYEQYF. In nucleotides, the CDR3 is TGTGCCAGCAGCCATGAACACTACGAGCAGTACTTC.